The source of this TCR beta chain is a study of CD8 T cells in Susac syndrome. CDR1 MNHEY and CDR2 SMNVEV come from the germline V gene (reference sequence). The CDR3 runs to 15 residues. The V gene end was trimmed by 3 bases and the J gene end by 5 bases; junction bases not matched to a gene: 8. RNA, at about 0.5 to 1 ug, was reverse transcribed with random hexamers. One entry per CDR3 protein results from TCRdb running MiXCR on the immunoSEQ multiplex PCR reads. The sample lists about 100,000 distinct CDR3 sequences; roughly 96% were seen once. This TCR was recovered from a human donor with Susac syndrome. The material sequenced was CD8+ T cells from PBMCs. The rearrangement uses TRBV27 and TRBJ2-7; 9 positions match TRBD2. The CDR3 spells CASSFVSGGVDEQYF. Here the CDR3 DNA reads TGTGCCAGCAGTTTCGTTAGCGGGGGAGTCGACGAGCAGTACTTC.